Shown below are 29 T cell receptor beta chains from a single sample sequenced in a study of blood T cell repertoires in COVID-19. Using immunoSEQ multiplex PCR, the repertoire was profiled, and TCRdb retains in-frame clones only, with some absent. The repertoire holds over 200,000 clones, with 70% to 90% as singletons. Sample: PBMCs or T cells enriched from blood (not recorded which). The source is a young man who had recovered from COVID-19.

J is TRBJ1-1 and V is TRBV4-2, with TRBD1 matching 9 bases. V lost 2 bases, J lost 5 bases, and 6 bases stayed unmatched. CDR1 and CDR2 from the germline V gene are LGHNA and YNFKEQ. This CDR3 region has 15 residues. The CDR3 DNA reads TGTGCCAGCAGCCAATTGGGACAGGGAAGTACTGAAGCTTTCTTT. Translation: CASSQLGQGSTEAFF.

V is TRBV30 and J is TRBJ1-4; the D gene is possibly TRBD1 (5 bases). Germline V gene data show CDR1 as GTSNPN and CDR2 as SVGIG (reference sequence). The CDR3 sequence is 14 residues long. The ends were cut back, 2 bases at V and 8 bases at J, with 15 bases in the middle. CDR3 amino acids: CAWSFYGSGEKLFF. The CDR3 coding sequence is TGTGCCTGGAGTTTCTACGGGTCAGGGGAAAAACTGTTTTTT. Based on the CDR3 plus reference TRBV30 and TRBJ1-4, the full variable domain is SQTIHQWPATLVQPVGSPLSLECTVEGTSNPNLYWYRQAAGRGLQLLFYSVGIGQISSEVPQNLSASRPQDRQFILSSKKLLLSDSGFYLCAWSFYGSGEKLFFGSGTQLSVL.

This clone was found once. The chain links TRBV30 to TRBJ1-6; D ambiguous. The CDR3 extends over 13 amino acids. V gave up 0 bases and J gave up 11 bases, with 11 bases separating them. The germline V gene encodes CDR1 GTSNPN and CDR2 SVGIG (reference sequence). CDR3 DNA: TGTGCCTGGAGTGTATACCGGAGTGCACCCCTCCACTTT. Translation gives CAWSVYRSAPLHF. Full variable domain (remainder filled in from reference TRBV30 and TRBJ1-6): SQTIHQWPATLVQPVGSPLSLECTVEGTSNPNLYWYRQAAGRGLQLLFYSVGIGQISSEVPQNLSASRPQDRQFILSSKKLLLSDSGFYLCAWSVYRSAPLHFGNGTRLTVT.

The J gene is TRBJ2-2, the V gene TRBV3-1 (or the pseudogene TRBV3-2), with D possibly TRBD2 on 6 matching bases. The CDR3 extends over 18 amino acids. Germline V gene lookup returns CDR1 LGHDT and CDR2 YNNKEL (reference sequence). V lost 0 bases to trimming and J lost 2 bases, with 16 bases between them. The CDR3 coding sequence is TGTGCCAGCAGCCAAGACCCTTCCCTCGGGGGTAACACCGGGGAGCTGTTTTTT. Residues: CASSQDPSLGGNTGELFF.

The genes are TRBV5-6 and TRBJ2-7, with D unclear. The V gene lost 1 base and the J gene lost 7 bases, with 18 bases spanning the gap. The CDR3 runs to 15 residues. CDR1 and CDR2 from the germline V gene are SGHDT and YYEEEE. The CDR3 is CASSLKVPRLREQYF. The CDR3 nucleotides are TGTGCCAGCAGCTTGAAGGTTCCTCGCCTCAGGGAGCAGTACTTC.

The V gene is TRBV24-1, the J gene TRBJ2-2; D remains ambiguous. Germline CDR1 and CDR2: KGHDR and SFDVKD. Deletions cut 1 base from V and 7 bases from J, with 12 bases between. The CDR3 spans 15 residues. The CDR3: CATSDFPPVGGELFF. The CDR3 DNA reads as TGTGCCACCAGTGATTTCCCACCGGTTGGCGGGGAGCTGTTTTTT.

This clone is a singleton in its sample. The rearrangement links TRBV6-5 to TRBJ2-7; D possibly corresponds to TRBD2 (5 bases). The germline V and J ends were trimmed by 0 bases and 7 bases, with 16 bases remaining between them. Germline V gives CDR1 MNHEY, CDR2 SVGAGI. This CDR3 comprises 15 residues. The CDR3 here is CASSYSSWLAGEQYF. Here the CDR3 DNA reads TGTGCCAGCAGTTACTCGAGTTGGCTAGCTGGTGAGCAGTACTTC.

Concerning this clone itself: A read error may account for a junction end that differs from germline. Here the CDR3 DNA reads TGTGCTAGCAGCCGGGCTATACAGGTGCCTTTGGATGAGCAGTTCTTC. Translating gives CASSRAIQVPLDEQFF. V gene TRBV7-7 combines with J gene TRBJ2-1, with D maybe TRBD1 (5 bases). Germline V lookup: CDR1 SSHAT, CDR2 FNYEAQ (reference sequence). This CDR3 contains 16 residues. Looking up the rest from reference TRBV7-7 and TRBJ2-1 gives the full variable domain: GAGVSQSPRYKVTKRGQDVTLRCDPISSHATLYWYQQALGQGPEFLTYFNYEAQPDKSGLPSDRFSAERPEGSISTLTIQRTEQRDSAMYRCASSRAIQVPLDEQFFGPGTRLTVL.

This chain joins TRBV9 and TRBJ2-1; TRBD1 aligns across 8 bases. V was pared by 4 bases and J by 6 bases, with 12 bases of the junction left unmatched. Germline lookup yields CDR1 SGDLS and CDR2 YYNGEE. This CDR3 is built from 16 residues. CDR3 protein: CASSRNGQGYGNEQFF. The CDR3, as DNA: TGTGCCAGCAGCCGAAACGGACAGGGATATGGCAATGAGCAGTTCTTC.

This chain connects TRBV18 to TRBJ1-2; unclear D gene. In germline, CDR1 is KGHSH, CDR2 LQKENI. Trimming took 2 bases from V and 4 from J, leaving 8 bases between them. The CDR3 is 13 residues long. CDR3 bases: TGTGCCAGCTCACCAACCGGGATCTATGGCTACACCTTC. It is translated as CASSPTGIYGYTF.

The V call is TRBV7-2, the J call TRBJ2-1, with TRBD2 matching over 10 bases. Per the germline V gene, CDR1 is SGHTA and CDR2 is FQGNSA. This CDR3 comprises 15 residues. V was pared by 7 bases and J by 6 bases, with 9 bases of the junction left unmatched. DNA of the CDR3: TGTGCCAGCACTCCACTAGCGGGATTTCCCAATGAGCAGTTCTTC. It codes for CASTPLAGFPNEQFF. The full variable domain, rest sourced from reference TRBV7-2 and TRBJ2-1, is GAGVSQSPSNKVTEKGKDVELRCDPISGHTALYWYRQSLGQGLEFLIYFQGNSAPDKSGLPSDRFSAERTGGSVSTLTIQRTQQEDSAVYLCASTPLAGFPNEQFFGPGTRLTVL.

The genes are TRBV19 and TRBJ1-1; D not certain. CDR1 LNHDA and CDR2 SQIVND come from the germline V gene (reference sequence). Trimming cost V 0 bases and J 4 bases, with 9 bases left between them. The CDR3 sequence is 14 residues long. CDR3 sequence (DNA): TGTGCCAGTAGTATAGAGGGAGGGATCACTGAAGCTTTCTTT. Translated: CASSIEGGITEAFF.

The chain recombines TRBV10-3 with TRBJ1-2; no reliable D call. The V gene's germline CDR1 is ENHRY and CDR2 SYGVKD. This CDR3 has 13 amino acids. V lost 3 bases, J lost 3 bases, and 8 bases lay in between. The CDR3 DNA reads TGTGCCATCAGTGAACAAGGAGACTATGGCTACACCTTC. Its protein is CAISEQGDYGYTF.

This chain uses TRBV5-4 with TRBJ2-5, with D unresolved. Germline lookup yields CDR1 SGHNT and CDR2 YYREEE (reference sequence). The V end was cut by 1 base, the J end by 1 base, with 8 bases between. The CDR3 contains 14 residues. As DNA, the CDR3 is TGTGCCAGCAGCTTGAGACTTTTCCAAGAGACCCAGTACTTC. As protein: CASSLRLFQETQYF.

The chain couples TRBV7-3 to TRBJ2-6; weak D call: TRBD2 (5 bases). V was trimmed by 5 bases and J by 0 bases, leaving 14 bases between them. Germline V gives CDR1 SGHTA, CDR2 FQGTGA. This CDR3 spans 17 amino acids. CDR3 amino acids: CASSPERVGSGANVLTF. The CDR3 region has the DNA TGTGCCAGCAGCCCAGAGAGGGTTGGCTCTGGGGCCAACGTCCTGACTTTC. Looking up the rest from reference TRBV7-3 and TRBJ2-6 gives the full variable domain: GAGVSQTPSNKVTEKGKYVELRCDPISGHTALYWYRQSLGQGPEFLIYFQGTGAADDSGLPNDRFFAVRPEGSVSTLKIQRTERGDSAVYLCASSPERVGSGANVLTFGAGSRLTVL.

This chain connects TRBV9 to TRBJ2-1, with 11 bases that match TRBD2. Germline assignment: CDR1 SGDLS and CDR2 YYNGEE. There are 15 residues in the CDR3. Trimming at V came to 3 bases and at J to 1 base, leaving 0 bases not matched to a gene. CDR3 in DNA: TGTGCCAGCAGCGCTAGCGGGGGGTCCTACAATGAGCAGTTCTTC. It encodes CASSASGGSYNEQFF.

The chain uses TRBV7-9 and TRBJ2-4, with D perhaps TRBD1 (6 bases). V lost 4 bases and J lost 0, with 10 bases in between. The CDR3 length is 15 residues. Germline V gene lookup returns CDR1 SEHNR and CDR2 FQNEAQ (reference sequence). The CDR3 here is CASSSGQLAKNIQYF. The CDR3 nucleotides read TGTGCCAGCAGCTCCGGACAGCTAGCCAAAAACATTCAGTACTTC.

V and J are TRBV12-3 or TRBV12-4 and TRBJ1-4; possible D gene TRBD1, 6 bases. Trimming pared 8 bases from V and 8 bases from J, leaving 6 bases between. There are 10 residues in the CDR3. Here the CDR3 reads CASGTEKLFF. CDR3 DNA: TGTGCCAGCGGGACAGAAAAACTGTTTTTT.

This clone was detected a few times. This chain uses TRBV14 with TRBJ2-3; weak D call: TRBD2 (6 bases). V was cut by 0 bases and J by 2 bases, with 18 bases left in between. The CDR3 loop spans 18 amino acids. Germline CDR1 and CDR2: SGHDN and FVKESK. The CDR3 sequence: CASSQDHGTPTTTDTQYF. DNA for the CDR3: TGTGCCAGCAGCCAAGATCATGGGACTCCTACTACCACAGATACGCAGTATTTT.

The chain recombines TRBV7-6 with TRBJ1-2; D possibly corresponds to TRBD1 (6 bases). Trimming removed 5 bases at V and 3 bases at J, with 16 bases between. The CDR3 covers 15 residues. Germline V gene lookup returns CDR1 SGHVS and CDR2 FNYEAQ. CDR3 sequence: CASSPGRGGHYGYTF. The CDR3 nucleotides read TGTGCCAGCAGCCCGGGACGCGGGGGCCACTATGGCTACACCTTC.

CDR3 protein: CASSSLGVGTEAFF. The CDR3 DNA reads TGTGCCAGCAGCTCCCTCGGGGTTGGCACTGAAGCTTTCTTT. The V and J genes are TRBV11-2 and TRBJ1-1; no firm D call. This CDR3 spans 14 amino acids. CDR1 SGHAT and CDR2 FQNNGV come from the germline V gene. Trimming removed 4 bases at V and 4 bases at J, with 13 bases between.

The V call is TRBV29-1, the J call TRBJ1-2; the D is unclear. This CDR3 is built from 12 residues. V lost 3 bases and J 4 bases, leaving 9 bases between the germline ends. Germline lookup yields CDR1 SQVTM and CDR2 ANQGSEA. As DNA, the CDR3 is TGCAGCGTTGAGCAGGATTCCTATGGCTACACCTTC. It is translated as CSVEQDSYGYTF. Based on the CDR3 plus reference TRBV29-1 and TRBJ1-2, the full variable domain is SAVISQKPSRDICQRGTSLTIQCQVDSQVTMMFWYRQQPGQSLTLIATANQGSEATYESGFVIDKFPISRPNLTFSTLTVSNMSPEDSSIYLCSVEQDSYGYTFGSGTRLTVV.

The chain recombines TRBV5-4 with TRBJ2-4; 7 bases agree with TRBD1. Germline V lookup: CDR1 SGHNT, CDR2 YYREEE (reference sequence). With V trimmed by 4 bases and J by 3 bases, 7 bases remained unmatched. The CDR3 runs to 15 residues. The CDR3 is CASSPRTGFKNIQYF. Written as DNA, the CDR3 is TGTGCCAGCAGCCCTCGGACAGGATTCAAAAACATTCAGTACTTC.

Ten or more counts support this clone. In DNA form, the CDR3 reads TGTGCCATCAGTGAAGGGCCGAGGGGCAATCAGCCCCAGCATTTT. The encoded protein is CAISEGPRGNQPQHF. This chain connects TRBV10-3 to TRBJ1-5; D unclear. Per the germline V gene, CDR1 is ENHRY and CDR2 is SYGVKD. The CDR3 is 15 amino acids. The V end was cut by 3 bases, the J end by 2 bases, with 11 bases between.

The count of this clone is one. The rearrangement uses TRBV12-3 or TRBV12-4 and TRBJ1-1; the D gene is possibly TRBD1 (5 bases). V was shortened by 3 bases and J by 6 bases, with 11 bases between the two germline ends. The CDR3 has 13 residues. CDR3 bases: TGTGCCAGCAGTTTTAGCCGGGGGTCTGAAGCTTTCTTT. This translates into CASSFSRGSEAFF.

This clone was picked up one time. The rearrangement links TRBV6-5 to TRBJ1-2; weak D call: TRBD1 (5 bases). CDR3 length: 15 residues. Germline assignment: CDR1 MNHEY and CDR2 SVGAGI. The V gene lost 7 bases and the J gene lost 2 bases, with 17 bases spanning the gap. Here the CDR3 reads CASKSGDSKNYGYTF. The CDR3 DNA reads as TGTGCCAGCAAAAGTGGTGACAGTAAAAACTATGGCTACACCTTC.

CDR3 DNA sequence: TGTGCCAGCAGCGCGGGGCTGGACTCTGGAAACACCATATATTTT. It encodes CASSAGLDSGNTIYF. This chain connects TRBV5-5 to TRBJ1-3, with D perhaps TRBD1 (5 bases). The CDR3 spans 15 residues. The germline CDR1 and CDR2 sequences are SGHKS and YYEKEE (reference sequence). Trimming took 4 bases from V and 0 from J, leaving 11 bases between them.

The CDR3 DNA follows: TGTGCCAGTATAAAAAATAGGGGAGGAGGCGAGCAGTACTTC. Translating it yields CASIKNRGGGEQYF. This sequence joins TRBV5-8 and TRBJ2-7; possibly TRBD2 for D (6 bases). This CDR3 is built from 14 residues. Trimming left V 8 bases short and J 6 bases short, with 21 bases between. Germline V gene data show CDR1 as SGHTS and CDR2 as YDEGEE.

This chain joins TRBV6-1 and TRBJ1-5, with D unresolved. The germline V gene has CDR1 MNHNS and CDR2 SASEGT. The V end was cut by 2 bases, the J end by 0 bases, with 11 bases between. CDR3 size: 16 residues. The CDR3 protein is CASSELVTRSNQPQHF. CDR3 sequence (DNA): TGTGCCAGCAGTGAACTGGTCACACGTAGCAATCAGCCCCAGCATTTT.